The 26 T cell receptor beta chains listed next were all sequenced from one sample in a study of blood T cells in healthy people across ages. The authors ran a second PCR of 7 to 11 cycles using a sample-barcoded 5' primer and a J-beta primer mix. TCRdb itself ran the 5' RACE reads through MiXCR, one entry per CDR3 protein. The sample yields 1,300,000 or so distinct CDR3 sequences, around 55% seen once. Source material: blood. These receptors were collected from a man aged 18-30 years in good health.

V and J are TRBV5-1 and TRBJ2-5, with TRBD2 identical over 7 bases. The J call could be wrong; TRBJ2-7 is a better fit for the DNA end. Germline V gene sequence: CDR1 SGHRS, CDR2 YFSETQ. CDR3 length: 15 amino acids. The CDR3 loop is CASSRDYKNSFEQYF. For the CDR3, the DNA is TGCGCCAGCAGCCGGGACTACAAAAACAGTTTCGAGCAGTACTTC.

The table lists this clonotype with a few counts. Sequence at one end of the junction differs from germline and may be a read error. The chain carries TRBV7-2 and TRBJ2-4; D call uncertain. Matching the DNA end better, TRBJ2-7 makes the J call doubtful. This CDR3 spans 12 amino acids. Germline V gene data show CDR1 as SGHTA and CDR2 as FQGNSA. The CDR3 loop is CASGFHSYEQYF. The CDR3 DNA follows: TGTGCCAGCGGCTTCCACTCCTACGAGCAGTACTTC.

The rearrangement uses TRBV20-1 and TRBJ2-7, with D possibly TRBD1 on 6 matching bases. V lost 5 bases to trimming and J lost 3 bases, with 11 bases between them. This CDR3 is built from 12 residues. Germline CDR1 and CDR2: DFQATT and SNEGSKA (reference sequence). The CDR3 region has the DNA TGCAGTGCTGGCACGACAGGCTACGAGCAGTACTTC. This sequence encodes CSAGTTGYEQYF.

This clonotype appeared a single time. CDR3 protein: CASGQGTGNNEQFF. CDR3 bases: TGTGCTAGTGGCCAGGGGACAGGGAACAATGAGCAGTTCTTC. This rearrangement joins TRBV12-5 to TRBJ2-1; 9 positions match TRBD1. CDR1 and CDR2 (germline): LGHNT, FRNRAP. J lost 5 bases, V lost 6 bases, and 5 bases had no gene match. The CDR3 length is 14 residues.

The chain has TRBV7-9 and TRBJ2-3, with D possibly matching TRBD2 (6 bases). V was clipped by 2 bases and J by 9 bases, with 21 bases between them. CDR1 is SEHNR, CDR2 FQNEAQ, per germline (reference sequence). The CDR3 is made up of 16 amino acids. The CDR3 nucleotides read TGTGCCAGCAGCTTACTGTCTGGGGAGGCCGTCCCAACGCAGTATTTT. It is translated as CASSLLSGEAVPTQYF.

This rearrangement joins TRBV18 to TRBJ2-5, with a possible D match to TRBD2 (6 bases). Germline CDR1 KGHSH, CDR2 LQKENI. Trimming took 3 bases from V and 3 from J, leaving 14 bases between them. CDR3 length: 15 residues. The CDR3: CASSPLLAVEETQYF. DNA of the CDR3: TGTGCCAGCTCACCCCTCTTAGCGGTAGAAGAGACCCAGTACTTC.

The genes are TRBV27 and TRBJ2-7, with a possible D match to TRBD1 (5 bases). Germline V gives CDR1 MNHEY, CDR2 SMNVEV (reference sequence). V dropped 3 bases and J dropped 0 bases, with 21 bases sitting between them. CDR3 length: 18 residues. The CDR3 protein is CASSFPTPGKGLSYEQYF. The CDR3 DNA follows: TGTGCCAGCAGTTTCCCCACCCCAGGGAAGGGCCTCTCCTACGAGCAGTACTTC.

The sample holds a few counts of this clonotype. This sequence joins TRBV5-1 and TRBJ2-6; D ambiguous. The CDR3 is made up of 16 amino acids. Germline V gene data show CDR1 as SGHRS and CDR2 as YFSETQ. V gave up 2 bases and J gave up 2 bases, with 11 bases separating them. CDR3: CASSLDQGPGANVLTF. As DNA, the CDR3 is TGCGCCAGCAGCTTAGATCAAGGGCCTGGGGCCAACGTCCTGACTTTC.

V is TRBV28 and J is TRBJ2-7; TRBD1 matches 12 bases. Germline V gene lookup returns CDR1 MDHEN and CDR2 SYDVKM. Unmatched junction bases numbered 8, after V lost 2 bases and J lost 6 bases. This CDR3 comprises 16 residues. CDR3 sequence (DNA): TGTGCCAGCAGTTTAGGGACAGGGGGCCCCCAATCCGAGCAGTACTTC. This gives the protein CASSLGTGGPQSEQYF.

V usage is TRBV20-1 and J usage is TRBJ2-5; TRBD2 might be the D (5 bases). V was cut by 3 bases and J by 4 bases, with 9 bases left in between. This CDR3 contains 12 residues. Germline CDR1 reads DFQATT; CDR2 reads SNEGSKA (reference sequence). CDR3 DNA sequence: TGCAGTGCTAGCGGGGTTCGAGAGACCCAGTACTTC. It is translated as CSASGVRETQYF.

The chain links TRBV10-3 to TRBJ1-4, with D possibly matching TRBD1 (5 bases). The V end lost 5 bases, the J end lost 8 bases, and 18 bases lay between the germline ends. The CDR3 is 15 residues long. Germline loops: CDR1 ENHRY, CDR2 SYGVKD. CDR3 sequence: CAISQTTGPREKLFF. The DNA for the CDR3 is TGTGCCATCAGTCAAACCACAGGCCCCCGAGAAAAACTGTTTTTT.

The table lists this clonotype with a few counts. The chain employs TRBV4-1 and TRBJ2-1, with D unclear. Germline CDR1 and CDR2: MGHRA and YSYEKL. This CDR3 region has 13 residues. The V end lost 4 bases, the J end lost 6 bases, and 10 bases lay between the germline ends. The DNA for the CDR3 is TGCGCCAGCAGCCGATCGGCGGCCAATGAGCAGTTCTTC. This sequence encodes CASSRSAANEQFF.

This clonotype was detected only once. The rearrangement links TRBV4-1 to TRBJ1-2; TRBD1 is a possible D gene (5 bases). This CDR3 has 14 amino acids. V was pared by 3 bases and J by 6 bases, with 14 bases between. Germline CDR1 is MGHRA and CDR2 is YSYEKL. CDR3 residues: CASSQGEVINGYTF. In DNA, the CDR3 is TGCGCCAGCAGCCAGGGGGAGGTGATCAATGGCTACACCTTC.

This clonotype appeared a few times. In DNA form, the CDR3 reads TGTGCCAGCAGCAGATCAGGGTGGGGGACAGATACGCAGTATTTT. It codes for CASSRSGWGTDTQYF. The V call is TRBV7-2, the J call TRBJ2-3; the D call may be TRBD1 or TRBD2 (5 bases each). The CDR3 consists of 15 residues. V dropped 5 bases and J dropped 3 bases, with 15 bases sitting between them. Germline CDR1 and CDR2: SGHTA and FQGNSA.

This chain connects TRBV21-1 to TRBJ2-2; the D call of TRBD1 is as the table states it, not checked on the DNA. TRBV21-1 is a known pseudogene. The CDR3 covers 17 residues. The DNA for the CDR3 is TGTGCCAGCAGCCCCCTGTTGGGACAGGGCCCCACCGGGGAGCTGTTTTTT. Residues: CASSPLLGQGPTGELFF.

The chain uses TRBV6-6 and TRBJ1-6; no reliable D call. V was cut by 5 bases and J by 3 bases, with 14 bases left in between. The CDR3 is made up of 16 amino acids. Germline assignment: CDR1 MNHNY and CDR2 SVGAGI (reference sequence). The CDR3 DNA reads as TGTGCCAGCAGTCCATCCCGACGGAACTATAATTCACCCCTCCACTTT. Protein sequence: CASSPSRRNYNSPLHF.

The gene calls are TRBV11-2 and TRBJ2-3; D may be TRBD2 (6 bases). Trimming removed 4 bases at V and 6 bases at J, with 20 bases between. Germline CDR1 is SGHAT and CDR2 is FQNNGV. The CDR3 sequence is 16 residues long. As DNA, the CDR3 is TGTGCCAGCAGCTCTAACCTAGCGCTCAATGGGGATACGCAGTATTTT. Amino acid sequence: CASSSNLALNGDTQYF.

The rearrangement uses TRBV7-6 and TRBJ2-7; 11 bases map to TRBD1. The length of the CDR3 is 14 residues. Germline V lookup: CDR1 SGHVS, CDR2 FNYEAQ. V was pared by 5 bases and J by 5 bases, with 5 bases of the junction left unmatched. This CDR3 reads CASSRGQGANEQYF. DNA for the CDR3: TGTGCCAGCAGCCGTGGACAGGGGGCGAACGAGCAGTACTTC.

The gene calls are TRBV16 and TRBJ2-5; 9 positions match TRBD1. The J call is uncertain, as TRBJ2-7 better fits the DNA end. The length of the CDR3 is 17 residues. Germline V gene lookup returns CDR1 KGHSY and CDR2 FQNENV. This CDR3 reads CASSQFEGQGTYYEQYF. The CDR3 DNA sequence: TGTGCCAGCAGCCAATTCGAAGGACAGGGGACTTACTACGAGCAGTACTTC.

V and J are TRBV4-1 and TRBJ2-4; tentative D call: TRBD1 (6 bases). Germline V gene lookup returns CDR1 MGHRA and CDR2 YSYEKL. V lost 2 bases, J lost 7 bases, and 18 bases lay in between. The CDR3 sequence is 16 residues long. Written as DNA, the CDR3 is TGCGCCAGCAGCCAATCCCTTGCGAGGGGGTGGAACATTCAGTACTTC. Translated, it gives CASSQSLARGWNIQYF.

This clonotype was found once. One end of the junction is discordant with germline, which a read error may explain. The V call is TRBV5-1, the J call TRBJ1-2; D not resolved. Per germline, CDR1 SGHRS and CDR2 YFSETQ. The length of the CDR3 is 14 residues. CDR3 nucleotides: TGCGCCAGCAGCTTCACACAGTCCAACTATGGTTACACCTTC. Translated, it gives CASSFTQSNYGYTF.

The V call is TRBV3-1, the J call TRBJ2-7, with TRBD2 as a possible D gene (7 bases). Per the germline V gene, CDR1 is LGHDT and CDR2 is YNNKEL (reference sequence). The V end lost 4 bases, the J end lost 5 bases, and 18 bases lay between the germline ends. The CDR3 sequence is 15 residues long. The CDR3 DNA reads TGTGCCAGCAGCCGTGGCCCGGGGGGCTGGGACGAGCAGTACTTC. It is translated as CASSRGPGGWDEQYF.

The chain has TRBV5-1 and TRBJ1-1; TRBD1 is a possible D gene (6 bases). CDR3 length: 12 amino acids. CDR1 is SGHRS and CDR2 is YFSETQ in the germline V gene. With 0 bases removed from V and 11 bases from J, the gap between germline ends came to 11 bases. The DNA for the CDR3 is TGCGCCAGCAGCTTGGAGGGGGGGATGGCTTTCTTT. Translating gives CASSLEGGMAFF. The full variable domain, rest sourced from reference TRBV5-1 and TRBJ1-1, is KAGVTQTPRYLIKTRGQQVTLSCSPISGHRSVSWYQQTPGQGLQFLFEYFSETQRNKGNFPGRFSGRQFSNSRSEMNVSTLELGDSALYLCASSLEGGMAFFGQGTRLTVV.

This sequence joins TRBV18 and TRBJ2-7; D ambiguous. Germline CDR1 reads KGHSH; CDR2 reads LQKENI. The V end was cut by 8 bases, the J end by 2 bases, with 10 bases between. The CDR3 runs to 12 residues. This CDR3 is CASARSTYEQYF. The CDR3 nucleotides are TGTGCCAGCGCACGGTCGACCTACGAGCAGTACTTC.

In its sample, this clonotype was seen a few times. The J gene is TRBJ2-1, the V gene TRBV3-1, with 9 bases matching TRBD2. Germline V lookup: CDR1 LGHDT, CDR2 YNNKEL (reference sequence). J gave up 4 bases and V 0 bases, and 1 base lay outside the gene matches. CDR3 length: 15 amino acids. The CDR3 DNA is TGTGCCAGCAGCCAAGATAGCGGGAGATACAATGAGCAGTTCTTC. This gives the protein CASSQDSGRYNEQFF.

The V call is TRBV28, the J call TRBJ2-6; 7 positions match TRBD1. J gave up 2 bases and V 3 bases, and 16 bases lay outside the gene matches. Germline V lookup: CDR1 MDHEN, CDR2 SYDVKM. The CDR3 loop spans 20 amino acids. In DNA, the CDR3 is TGTGCCAGCAGTTTTCGGACTTTTAAACAGGGGTTAGCTGGGGCCAACGTCCTGACTTTC. As protein: CASSFRTFKQGLAGANVLTF.